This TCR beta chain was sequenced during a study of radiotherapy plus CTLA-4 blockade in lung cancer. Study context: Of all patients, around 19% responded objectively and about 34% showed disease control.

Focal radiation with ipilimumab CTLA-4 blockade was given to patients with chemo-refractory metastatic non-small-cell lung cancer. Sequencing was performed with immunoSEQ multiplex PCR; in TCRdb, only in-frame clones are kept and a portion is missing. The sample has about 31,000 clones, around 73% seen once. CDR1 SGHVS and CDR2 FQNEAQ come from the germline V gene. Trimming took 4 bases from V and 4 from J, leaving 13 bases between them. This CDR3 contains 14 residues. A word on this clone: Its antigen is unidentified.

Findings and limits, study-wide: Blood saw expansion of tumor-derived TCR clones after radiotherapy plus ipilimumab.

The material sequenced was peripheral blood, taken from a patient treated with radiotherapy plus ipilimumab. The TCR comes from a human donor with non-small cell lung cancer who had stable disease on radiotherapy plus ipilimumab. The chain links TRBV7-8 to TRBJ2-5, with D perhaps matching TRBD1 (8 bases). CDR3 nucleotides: TGTGCCAGCAGCTCACAGGGGGGGTCAGAGACCCAGTACTTC. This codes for CASSSQGGSETQYF.